The 32 T cell receptor beta chains listed next were all sequenced from one sample in a study of Japanese encephalitis immunity and Zika vaccine responses. PBMCs were CFSE-labeled and cultured for more than 5 days with peptide pools at 0.75 to 1 ug/mL each. Unfixed live CD56-CD19-CD16-CD3+CD4+ CFSE-low cells were sorted as proliferating CD4 T cells. TCRdb independently ran MiXCR on the 5' RACE reads; one entry per CDR3 protein. The table shows around 410 distinct CDR3 sequences, with about 0.73% occurring only once. The sample here was antigen-activated CD4+ T cells from blood, cultured, taken during a Zika inactivated vaccine study. The origin of the receptors is an adult woman who received an inactivated Zika virus vaccine.

This clonotype is medium-sized. The chain carries TRBV9 and TRBJ1-6; tentatively, D is TRBD1 (5 bases). Germline V lookup: CDR1 SGDLS, CDR2 YYNGEE. The germline V and J ends were trimmed by 0 bases and 11 bases, with 12 bases remaining between them. The CDR3 totals 14 residues. CDR3 DNA: TGTGCCAGCAGCGTAGCGGCGGGGGGGACACCCCTCCACTTT. Its translation: CASSVAAGGTPLHF.

This clonotype is medium-sized by share. The J gene is TRBJ1-2, the V gene TRBV2, with a weak D call TRBD1 (5 bases). V was pared by 1 base and J by 8 bases, with 11 bases between. CDR1 is SNHLY and CDR2 is FYNNEI in the germline V gene. This CDR3 contains 13 residues. Here the CDR3 DNA reads TGTGCCAGCAGTGAAGGGGCAGGGCGCGGCTACACCTTC. Amino acids: CASSEGAGRGYTF.

In this sample, this clonotype is medium-sized (0.01 to 0.1%). The chain is built from TRBV20-1 and TRBJ1-1; no clear D gene. This CDR3 has 13 residues. Per the germline V gene, CDR1 is DFQATT and CDR2 is SNEGSKA (reference sequence). The V end was cut by 4 bases, the J end by 1 base, with 10 bases between. The CDR3 coding sequence is TGCAGTGCTAACCGGGGAGCGAACACTGAAGCTTTCTTT. Its translation is CSANRGANTEAFF.

This clonotype was detected many times. The chain recombines TRBV19 with TRBJ1-2; 8 bases are a match to TRBD1. This CDR3 comprises 15 residues. Per germline, CDR1 LNHDA and CDR2 SQIVND (reference sequence). Trimming cost V 5 bases and J 7 bases; bases outside gene matches: 12. The CDR3 protein is CASSHRRQGRAGYTF. The CDR3 DNA reads as TGTGCCAGTAGTCACAGAAGACAGGGGAGAGCTGGCTACACCTTC.

In this sample, this clonotype is large (0.1 to 1%). The chain combines TRBV2 with TRBJ2-7; TRBD1 is a possible D gene (5 bases). With 10 bases removed from V and 3 bases from J, the gap between germline ends came to 22 bases. The CDR3 spans 15 residues. Looked up from germline, CDR1 is SNHLY and CDR2 is FYNNEI. CDR3 sequence (DNA): TGTGCCATCACCCCCCGGGCAGGGATAAGCTACGAGCAGTACTTC. It yields the protein CAITPRAGISYEQYF. Based on the CDR3 plus reference TRBV2 and TRBJ2-7, the full variable domain is EPEVTQTPSHQVTQMGQEVILRCVPISNHLYFYWYRQILGQKVEFLVSFYNNEISEKSEIFDDQFSVERPDGSNFTLKIRSTKLEDSAMYFCAITPRAGISYEQYFGPGTRLTVT.

By sample share, this clonotype is medium-sized. The V call is TRBV28, the J call TRBJ1-1; D is unclear. CDR3 size: 12 residues. Deletions cut 5 bases from V and 7 bases from J, with 11 bases between. Germline V lookup: CDR1 MDHEN, CDR2 SYDVKM. DNA for the CDR3: TGTGCCAGCAGTCCCCGAAGGGTTGAAGCTTTCTTT. Translation gives CASSPRRVEAFF.

This clonotype is categorized as large. The CDR3 loop reads CASRPGLKEQYF. CDR3 coding DNA: TGTGCCAGCAGGCCCGGCCTAAAGGAGCAGTACTTC. The rearrangement links TRBV2 to TRBJ2-7; D not resolved. V was trimmed by 6 bases and J by 7 bases, leaving 13 bases between them. Germline assignment: CDR1 SNHLY and CDR2 FYNNEI. CDR3 length: 12 amino acids.

In its sample, this clonotype is hyperexpanded (1% or more). The V and J genes are TRBV4-3 and TRBJ1-1, with D possibly being TRBD1 (6 bases). This CDR3 spans 15 amino acids. Deletions cut 1 base from V and 4 bases from J, with 13 bases between. CDR1 is LGHNA and CDR2 is YSLEER in the germline V gene. CDR3 sequence (DNA): TGCGCCAGCAGCCAAGTCACAGGGTTGTCCACTGAAGCTTTCTTT. Its translation: CASSQVTGLSTEAFF.

Only a few counts were recorded for this clonotype. J is TRBJ2-7 and V is TRBV4-1; possibly TRBD1 for D (5 bases). The CDR3 runs 14 residues. V was clipped by 3 bases and J by 4 bases, with 13 bases between them. Germline CDR1 and CDR2: MGHRA and YSYEKL. CDR3 sequence (DNA): TGCGCCAGCAGCCAGGCCACCCAGGGATACGAGCAGTACTTC. Translating gives CASSQATQGYEQYF.

In its sample, this clonotype is medium-sized. V and J are TRBV4-2 and TRBJ2-2, with TRBD2 matching over 15 bases. V dropped 4 bases and J dropped 5; count of bases not matched to a gene: 20. Per germline, CDR1 LGHNA and CDR2 YNFKEQ. The CDR3 contains 22 residues. The CDR3 DNA is TGTGCCAGCAGCCGAGAACCGGGACTAGCGGGGGGAATTCTTAGAACAACCGGGGAGCTGTTTTTT. This encodes CASSREPGLAGGILRTTGELFF.

By proportion, this clonotype is large. The gene calls are TRBV2 and TRBJ2-7; D may correspond to TRBD1 or TRBD2 (5 bases each). CDR3 length: 12 amino acids. Germline V gives CDR1 SNHLY, CDR2 FYNNEI. Trimming shortened V by 7 bases and J by 7 bases, and 14 bases separated the two germline ends. DNA of the CDR3: TGTGCCAGCATGGGACCTTGGGGGGAGCAGTACTTC. Translating it yields CASMGPWGEQYF.

A note on this clonotype: With only one base between it and a far larger clone, this is likely a read error. The chain has TRBV6-2 or TRBV6-3 and TRBJ2-1; D tentatively fits TRBD1 or TRBD2 (5 bases each). The CDR3 covers 14 residues. V lost 2 bases and J lost 13, with 18 bases in between. CDR1 MNHEY and CDR2 SVGEGT come from the germline V gene. CDR3 DNA: TGTGCCAGCAGTTACGCCGGGGCCCAAGAGACCCAGTTCTTC. It yields the protein CASSYAGAQETQFF.

This clonotype has only a few counts. The V call is TRBV3-1, the J call TRBJ2-7; no clear D. CDR3 size: 15 residues. Trimming left V 4 bases short and J 4 bases short, with 17 bases between. Germline assignment: CDR1 LGHDT and CDR2 YNNKEL (reference sequence). CDR3 sequence: CASSLRHDVGYEQYF. In DNA, the CDR3 is TGTGCCAGCAGCCTACGACATGACGTTGGGTACGAGCAGTACTTC.

By its share, this clonotype is medium-sized. This chain uses TRBV2 with TRBJ2-1, with D perhaps TRBD2 (7 bases). V was cut by 4 bases and J by 10 bases, with 11 bases left in between. The CDR3 runs 12 residues. Germline CDR1 and CDR2: SNHLY and FYNNEI. The CDR3, as DNA: TGTGCCAGCAGTGTACAGGGAGGGGAGCAGTTCTTC. Its translation is CASSVQGGEQFF.

This clonotype rates as large (0.1 to 1%). The J gene is TRBJ1-6, the V gene TRBV4-3, with TRBD1 as a possible D gene (5 bases). CDR3 length: 16 amino acids. V was shortened by 3 bases and J by 6 bases, with 15 bases between the two germline ends. The germline gives CDR1 LGHNA, CDR2 YSLEER. The CDR3 DNA sequence: TGCGCCAGCAGCCATATAGGAGACAGAATTAATTCACCCCTCCACTTT. Translated: CASSHIGDRINSPLHF.

By sample share, this clonotype is large. This rearrangement joins TRBV4-3 to TRBJ1-2; no firm D call. Germline V gene lookup returns CDR1 LGHNA and CDR2 YSLEER. The CDR3 runs to 12 residues. The germline V and J ends were trimmed by 4 bases and 8 bases, with 11 bases remaining between them. The CDR3 DNA reads as TGCGCCAGCAGCCGAGGAGGCGCGGGCTACACCTTC. Its translation is CASSRGGAGYTF.

By sample share, this clonotype is medium-sized (0.01 to 0.1%). V gene TRBV4-3 combines with J gene TRBJ1-4; no clear D. The CDR3 has 14 amino acids. Trimming shortened V by 4 bases and J by 4 bases, and 10 bases separated the two germline ends. Germline CDR1 LGHNA, CDR2 YSLEER. Here the CDR3 DNA reads TGCGCCAGCAGCCTCGACGGGGTTAATGAAAAACTGTTTTTT. It codes for CASSLDGVNEKLFF.

Sample share makes this clonotype large. The V call is TRBV2, the J call TRBJ1-6; D is perhaps TRBD1 (5 bases). Germline V gives CDR1 SNHLY, CDR2 FYNNEI. The V end was cut by 7 bases, the J end by 11 bases, with 18 bases between. CDR3 length: 14 amino acids. This CDR3 is CASISWGGLTPLHF. The CDR3 DNA follows: TGTGCCAGCATCTCCTGGGGGGGGTTAACACCCCTCCACTTT.

This clonotype is medium-sized in the sample. This chain links TRBV18 with TRBJ2-1; 10 bases align to TRBD2. V lost 4 bases to trimming and J lost 2 bases; unmatched junction nucleotides: 5. This CDR3 region has 16 residues. In germline, CDR1 is KGHSH, CDR2 LQKENI. CDR3 sequence: CASSRFSGGTYNEQFF. The CDR3 bases are TGTGCCAGCTCACGATTTAGCGGGGGGACCTACAATGAGCAGTTCTTC.

This clonotype is medium-sized by share. This chain uses TRBV30 with TRBJ2-3; a possible D gene is TRBD2 (6 bases). Trimming left V 5 bases short and J 3 bases short, with 6 bases between. This CDR3 region has 11 residues. Germline loops: CDR1 GTSNPN, CDR2 SVGIG (reference sequence). The CDR3 spells CAWGTTDTQYF. The CDR3 region has the DNA TGTGCCTGGGGGACTACAGATACGCAGTATTTT.

This clonotype is deemed medium-sized (0.01 to 0.1%). This rearrangement joins TRBV2 to TRBJ1-2, with TRBD1 identical over 12 bases. The CDR3 is 14 residues long. The junction had 6 bases not matched to a gene; V was cut back by 6 bases and J by 7 bases. Germline values: CDR1 SNHLY, CDR2 FYNNEI. For the CDR3, the DNA is TGTGCCAGCAGCGAGGGGACAGGGGGCGTTGGCTACACCTTC. This gives the protein CASSEGTGGVGYTF.

Judged by abundance, this clonotype is medium-sized. The rearrangement joins TRBV28 to TRBJ1-2, with a weak D call TRBD1 (6 bases). Germline V lookup: CDR1 MDHEN, CDR2 SYDVKM. The CDR3 has 14 amino acids. V lost 5 bases and J 3 bases, leaving 13 bases between the germline ends. The CDR3 DNA sequence: TGTGCCAGCAGTCCCCAGGGACATTACTATGGCTACACCTTC. Protein: CASSPQGHYYGYTF.

This clonotype is categorized as medium-sized (0.01 to 0.1%). V and J are TRBV28 and TRBJ1-5; a possible D gene is TRBD1 (6 bases). V was pared by 4 bases and J by 5 bases, with 15 bases between. Germline V gives CDR1 MDHEN, CDR2 SYDVKM. The CDR3 has 15 residues. The CDR3 loop reads CASSWAGGVDQPQHF. CDR3 nucleotides: TGTGCCAGCAGTTGGGCGGGGGGCGTAGATCAGCCCCAGCATTTT.

This clonotype is termed medium-sized. This chain uses TRBV11-2 with TRBJ2-1, with D hard to call. V was clipped by 2 bases and J by 0 bases, with 5 bases between them. Germline V gene sequence: CDR1 SGHAT, CDR2 FQNNGV. The CDR3 length is 14 residues. CDR3 amino acids: CASSLMSSYNEQFF. CDR3 DNA: TGTGCCAGCAGCTTAATGAGCTCCTACAATGAGCAGTTCTTC.

By frequency in the sample, this clonotype is medium-sized. This chain joins TRBV9 and TRBJ2-2; 9 bases align to TRBD1. The V gene's germline CDR1 is SGDLS and CDR2 YYNGEE. The V gene end was trimmed by 4 bases and the J gene end by 4 bases; junction bases not matched to a gene: 2. This CDR3 is 14 amino acids long. The CDR3 loop is CASSSGQGTGELFF. CDR3 DNA sequence: TGTGCCAGCAGCTCGGGACAGGGCACCGGGGAGCTGTTTTTT.

This clonotype ranks as large. The chain employs TRBV6-2 or TRBV6-3 and TRBJ1-6; D is undetermined. CDR1 is MNHEY and CDR2 is SVGEGT in the germline V gene. The CDR3 has 12 residues. The germline V and J ends were trimmed by 5 bases and 12 bases, with 11 bases remaining between them. The DNA for the CDR3 is TGTGCCAGCAGTCTCAGGCTGGGACCCCTCCACTTT. It translates to CASSLRLGPLHF.

In its sample, this clonotype ranks as hyperexpanded. The junction and the germline gene differ at one end; a read error may be behind it. The chain links TRBV7-2 to TRBJ2-1; 10 bases line up with TRBD1. Germline V CDR1 and CDR2: SGHTA, FQGNSA. The CDR3 contains 11 residues. CDR3 region: CASSLSGQGSF. DNA for the CDR3: TGTGCCAGCAGCTTATCGGGACAGGGGAGCTTC.

This clonotype is large (0.1 to 1%) within its sample. The V and J genes are TRBV25-1 and TRBJ1-3; no firm D call. Per germline, CDR1 MGHDK and CDR2 SYGVNS. V shed 6 bases and J shed 0 bases, with 6 bases lying between them. CDR3 size: 13 residues. The CDR3 loop reads CASRLASGNTIYF. The CDR3 region has the DNA TGTGCCAGCAGGCTAGCCTCTGGAAACACCATATATTTT.

By proportion, this clonotype is medium-sized. The chain uses TRBV7-7 and TRBJ2-2; TRBD1 is a possible D gene (6 bases). V was pared by 5 bases and J by 1 base, with 14 bases between. This CDR3 region has 16 residues. Germline V CDR1 and CDR2: SSHAT, FNYEAQ (reference sequence). The CDR3 region has the DNA TGTGCCAGCAGCCAGACCCTCAGGGGGAACACCGGGGAGCTGTTTTTT. Translation: CASSQTLRGNTGELFF.

This clonotype is categorized as medium-sized. This sequence joins TRBV3-1 and TRBJ2-5; possible D gene TRBD2, 6 bases. The V end was cut by 10 bases, the J end by 0 bases, with 12 bases between. Germline lookup yields CDR1 LGHDT and CDR2 YNNKEL (reference sequence). The CDR3 sequence is 13 residues long. CDR3 coding DNA: TGTGCCACAAGGAGGAGGGACCAAGAGACCCAGTACTTC. Protein sequence: CATRRRDQETQYF.

Within the sample, this clonotype is large. The chain has TRBV4-3 and TRBJ2-2; possibly TRBD1 for D (6 bases). Germline loops: CDR1 LGHNA, CDR2 YSLEER. This CDR3 region has 18 residues. Trimming shortened V by 1 base and J by 4 bases, and 19 bases separated the two germline ends. CDR3: CASSQVQGGDIPTGELFF. CDR3 in DNA: TGCGCCAGCAGCCAAGTACAGGGTGGGGATATCCCCACCGGGGAGCTGTTTTTT.

This clonotype was seen many times. The chain carries TRBV18 and TRBJ2-5; D might be TRBD2 (6 bases). Trimming pared 0 bases from V and 5 bases from J, leaving 13 bases between. The CDR3 has 15 amino acids. The germline gives CDR1 KGHSH, CDR2 LQKENI. Here the CDR3 reads CASSPPKQEGETQYF. The CDR3 DNA reads TGTGCCAGCTCACCACCGAAACAGGAGGGTGAGACCCAGTACTTC.